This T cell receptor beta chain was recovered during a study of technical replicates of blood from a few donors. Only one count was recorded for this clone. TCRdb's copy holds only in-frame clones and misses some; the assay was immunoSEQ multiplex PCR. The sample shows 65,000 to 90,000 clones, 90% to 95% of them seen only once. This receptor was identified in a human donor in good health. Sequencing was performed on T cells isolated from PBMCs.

The CDR3 nucleotides read TGTGCCAGTAGCTCACATTACCTGAACACCGGGGAGCTGTTTTTT. Residues: CASSSHYLNTGELFF. The chain joins TRBV19 to TRBJ2-2; D gene unclear. Deletions cut 6 bases from V and 1 base from J, with 12 bases between. The CDR3 consists of 15 residues. Germline lookup yields CDR1 LNHDA and CDR2 SQIVND (reference sequence).